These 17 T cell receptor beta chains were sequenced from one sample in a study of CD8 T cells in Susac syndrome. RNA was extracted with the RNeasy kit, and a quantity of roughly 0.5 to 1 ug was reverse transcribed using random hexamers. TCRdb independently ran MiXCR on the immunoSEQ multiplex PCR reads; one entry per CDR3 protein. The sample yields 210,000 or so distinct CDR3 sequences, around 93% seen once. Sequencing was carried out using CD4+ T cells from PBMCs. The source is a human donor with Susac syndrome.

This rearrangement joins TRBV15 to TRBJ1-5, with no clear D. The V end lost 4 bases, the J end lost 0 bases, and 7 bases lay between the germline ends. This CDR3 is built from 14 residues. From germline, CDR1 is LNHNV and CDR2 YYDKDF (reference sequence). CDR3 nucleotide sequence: TGTGCCACCAGCACGGGGAATAGCAATCAGCCCCAGCATTTT. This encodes CATSTGNSNQPQHF. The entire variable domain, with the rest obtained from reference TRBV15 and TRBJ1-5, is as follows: DAMVIQNPRYQVTQFGKPVTLSCSQTLNHNVMYWYQQKSSQAPKLLFHYYDKDFNNEADTPDNFQSRRPNTSFCFLDIRSPGLGDTAMYLCATSTGNSNQPQHFGDGTRLSIL.

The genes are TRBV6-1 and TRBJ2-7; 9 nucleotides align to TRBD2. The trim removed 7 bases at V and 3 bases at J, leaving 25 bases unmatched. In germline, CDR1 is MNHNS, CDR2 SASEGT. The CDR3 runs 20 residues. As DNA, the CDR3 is TGTGCCAGCACCGCACAGGGGATGCCCAATGAAGCGGGGGGATTCTACGAGCAGTACTTC. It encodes CASTAQGMPNEAGGFYEQYF.

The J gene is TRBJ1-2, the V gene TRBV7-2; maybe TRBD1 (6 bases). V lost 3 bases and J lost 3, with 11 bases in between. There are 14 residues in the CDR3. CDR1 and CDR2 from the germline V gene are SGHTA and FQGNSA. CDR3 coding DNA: TGTGCCAGCAGCTTGGGGGCGACCTACTATGGCTACACCTTC. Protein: CASSLGATYYGYTF.

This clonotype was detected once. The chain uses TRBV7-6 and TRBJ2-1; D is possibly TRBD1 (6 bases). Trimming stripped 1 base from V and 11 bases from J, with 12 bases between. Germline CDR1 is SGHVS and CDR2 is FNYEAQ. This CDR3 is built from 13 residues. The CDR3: CASSLVEGQKQFF. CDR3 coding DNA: TGTGCCAGCAGCTTAGTTGAAGGACAGAAGCAGTTCTTC.

The CDR3: CASSYLGQGDYGYTF. In DNA, the CDR3 is TGTGCCAGCAGTTACTTGGGACAGGGTGACTATGGCTACACCTTC. The V gene is TRBV6-6, the J gene TRBJ1-2; TRBD1 matches 9 bases. Germline-derived CDR1 and CDR2 are MNHNY and SVGAGI (reference sequence). With 1 base clipped from V and 3 bases from J, the junction kept 3 bases outside the gene matches. The CDR3 contains 15 residues.

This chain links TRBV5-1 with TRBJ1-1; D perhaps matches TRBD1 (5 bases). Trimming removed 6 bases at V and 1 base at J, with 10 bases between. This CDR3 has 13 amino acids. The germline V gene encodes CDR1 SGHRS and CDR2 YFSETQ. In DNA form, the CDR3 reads TGCGCCAGCACCCAGGACACGAACACTGAAGCTTTCTTT. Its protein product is CASTQDTNTEAFF.

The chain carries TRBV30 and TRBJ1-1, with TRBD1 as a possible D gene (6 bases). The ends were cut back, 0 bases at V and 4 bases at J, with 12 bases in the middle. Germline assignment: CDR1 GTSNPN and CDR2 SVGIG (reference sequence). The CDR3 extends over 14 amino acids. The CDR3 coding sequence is TGTGCCTGGAGTGTATCGGGGGCGTCCACTGAAGCTTTCTTT. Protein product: CAWSVSGASTEAFF.

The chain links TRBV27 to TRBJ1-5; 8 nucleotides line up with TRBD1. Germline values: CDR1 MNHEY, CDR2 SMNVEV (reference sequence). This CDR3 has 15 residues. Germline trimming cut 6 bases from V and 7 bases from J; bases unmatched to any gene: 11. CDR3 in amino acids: CASRRATGVEQPQHF. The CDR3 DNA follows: TGTGCCAGCAGGCGAGCGACAGGGGTCGAGCAGCCCCAGCATTTT.

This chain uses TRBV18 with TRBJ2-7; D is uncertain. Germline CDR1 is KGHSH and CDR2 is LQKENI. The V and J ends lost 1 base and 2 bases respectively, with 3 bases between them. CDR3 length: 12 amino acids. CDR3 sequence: CASSPRAYEQYF. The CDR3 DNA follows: TGTGCCAGCTCACCACGGGCCTACGAGCAGTACTTC.

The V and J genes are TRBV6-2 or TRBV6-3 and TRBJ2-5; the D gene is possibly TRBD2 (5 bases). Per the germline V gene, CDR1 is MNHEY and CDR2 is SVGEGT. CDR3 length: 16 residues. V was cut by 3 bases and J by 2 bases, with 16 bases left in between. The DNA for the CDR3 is TGTGCCAGCAGTTATGCCGGGAATGTAGAGCAAGAGACCCAGTACTTC. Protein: CASSYAGNVEQETQYF.

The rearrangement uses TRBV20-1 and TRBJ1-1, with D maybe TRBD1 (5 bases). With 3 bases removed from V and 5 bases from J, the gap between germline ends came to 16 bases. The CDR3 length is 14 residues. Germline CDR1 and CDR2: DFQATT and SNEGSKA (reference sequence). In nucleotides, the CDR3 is TGCAGTGCTAGGCTGGGGCAGGGAGGGACTGAAGCTTTCTTT. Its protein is CSARLGQGGTEAFF.

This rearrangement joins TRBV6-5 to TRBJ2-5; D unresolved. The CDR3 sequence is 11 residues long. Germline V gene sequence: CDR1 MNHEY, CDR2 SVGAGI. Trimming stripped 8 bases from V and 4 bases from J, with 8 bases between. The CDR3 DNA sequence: TGTGCCAGCGTTGTAGGAGAGACCCAGTACTTC. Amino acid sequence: CASVVGETQYF.

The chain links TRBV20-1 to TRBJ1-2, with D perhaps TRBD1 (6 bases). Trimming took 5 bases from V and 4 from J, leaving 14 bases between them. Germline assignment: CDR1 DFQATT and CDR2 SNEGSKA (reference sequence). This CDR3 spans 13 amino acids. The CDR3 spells CSARWEQGYGYTF. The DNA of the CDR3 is TGCAGTGCTCGGTGGGAACAGGGCTATGGCTACACCTTC.

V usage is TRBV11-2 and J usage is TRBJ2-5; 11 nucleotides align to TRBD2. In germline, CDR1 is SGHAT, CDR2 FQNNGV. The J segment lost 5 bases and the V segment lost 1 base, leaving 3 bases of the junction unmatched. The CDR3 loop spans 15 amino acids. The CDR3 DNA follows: TGTGCCAGCAGCTTAGGGCCTAGCGGGGGGGAGACCCAGTACTTC. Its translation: CASSLGPSGGETQYF. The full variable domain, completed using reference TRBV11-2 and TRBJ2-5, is EAGVAQSPRYKIIEKRQSVAFWCNPISGHATLYWYQQILGQGPKLLIQFQNNGVVDDSQLPKDRFSAERLKGVDSTLKIQPAKLEDSAVYLCASSLGPSGGETQYFGPGTRLLVL.

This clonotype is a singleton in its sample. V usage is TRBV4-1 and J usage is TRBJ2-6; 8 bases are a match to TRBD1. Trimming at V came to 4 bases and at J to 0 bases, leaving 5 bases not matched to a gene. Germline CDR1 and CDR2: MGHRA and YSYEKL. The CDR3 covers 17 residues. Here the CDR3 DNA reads TGCGCCAGCAGCCGCGGACAGGGCAGCTCTGGGGCCAACGTCCTGACTTTC. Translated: CASSRGQGSSGANVLTF.

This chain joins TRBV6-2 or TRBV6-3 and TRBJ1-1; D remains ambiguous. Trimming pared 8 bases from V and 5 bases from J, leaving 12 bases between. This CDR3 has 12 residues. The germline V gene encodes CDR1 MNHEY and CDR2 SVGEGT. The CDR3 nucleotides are TGTGCCAGCCGTAGGGTCGGGACTGAAGCTTTCTTT. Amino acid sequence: CASRRVGTEAFF.

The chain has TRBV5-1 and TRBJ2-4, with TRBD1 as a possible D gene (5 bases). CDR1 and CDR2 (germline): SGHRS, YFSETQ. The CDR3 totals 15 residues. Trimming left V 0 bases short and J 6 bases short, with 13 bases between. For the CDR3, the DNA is TGCGCCAGCAGCTTGGATCCCAGGGTGATAAACATTCAGTACTTC. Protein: CASSLDPRVINIQYF. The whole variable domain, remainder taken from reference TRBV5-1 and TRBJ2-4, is KAGVTQTPRYLIKTRGQQVTLSCSPISGHRSVSWYQQTPGQGLQFLFEYFSETQRNKGNFPGRFSGRQFSNSRSEMNVSTLELGDSALYLCASSLDPRVINIQYFGAGTRLSVL.